A selection of T cell receptor beta chains follows, all from one sample in a study of identical twins. TCRdb independently ran MiXCR on the 5' RACE reads; one entry per CDR3 protein. The sample contains approximately 620,000 distinct CDR3 sequences, over 8.5% of which appear only once. These data are also associated with another study on yellow fever vaccine responses in identical twins.

The specimen was PBMCs. The source of these receptors is a woman between 18 and 30 years old in good health. CDR3s include the opening cysteine and the closing phenylalanine or tryptophan. The D gene is left open where the match is weak. Only some rows state a clone size, as once, few, many or a class for expanded clones.

TRBJ1-2 NA TRBV12-3/TRBV12-4 many CASSFLRELGYTF TGTGCCAGCAGTTTCCTCAGGGAGTTGGGCTACACCTTC
TRBJ1-3 NA TRBV10-3 NA CAISDPTPFGENSGNTIYF TGTGCCATCAGTGACCCGACCCCCTTCGGGGAAAACTCTGGAAACACCATATATTTT
TRBJ2-5 NA TRBV5-1 NA CASSLAPRGMETQYF TGCGCCAGCAGCTTGGCCCCAAGGGGTATGGAGACCCAGTACTTC
TRBJ2-5 NA TRBV20-1 NA CSATPGRRQETQYF TGCAGTGCTACCCCGGGACGGAGGCAGGAGACCCAGTACTTC
TRBJ1-1 NA TRBV7-2 NA CASSLKGPGNTEAFF TGTGCCAGCAGCTTAAAGGGGCCGGGGAACACTGAAGCTTTCTTT
TRBJ2-1 NA TRBV7-8 many CASSFWANLDNEQFF TGTGCCAGCAGCTTTTGGGCTAACCTTGACAATGAGCAGTTCTTC
TRBJ2-7 NA TRBV20-1 many CSATLAGYEQYF TGCAGTGCTACCCTGGCGGGATACGAGCAGTACTTC
TRBJ2-7 NA TRBV12-3/TRBV12-4 many CASSLSGTGITYEQYF TGTGCCAGCAGTTTAAGTGGGACGGGTATAACCTACGAGCAGTACTTC
TRBJ2-2 TRBD1 TRBV29-1 NA CSVDLGQGRAGELFF TGCAGCGTTGACCTGGGACAGGGGAGGGCCGGGGAGCTGTTTTTT
TRBJ1-2 NA TRBV4-3 NA CASSQGLQKAVYGYTF TGCGCCAGCAGCCAAGGATTACAAAAGGCGGTCTATGGCTACACCTTC
TRBJ2-7 NA TRBV9 NA CASSATGSHYEQYF TGTGCCAGCAGCGCGACAGGATCCCACTACGAGCAGTACTTC
TRBJ2-7 NA TRBV7-2 NA CASSLVERVVHEQYF TGTGCCAGCAGCTTAGTGGAGCGGGTGGTCCACGAGCAGTACTTC
TRBJ1-4 TRBD1 TRBV29-1 NA CSVGDREADEKLFF TGCAGCGTGGGGGACAGGGAGGCGGATGAAAAACTGTTTTTT
TRBJ1-4 TRBD1 TRBV3-1 many CASSPVTGDEKLFF TGTGCCAGCAGCCCTGTGACAGGGGATGAAAAACTGTTTTTT
TRBJ2-3 NA TRBV27 NA CASSLYPALGADTQYF TGTGCCAGCAGTTTATATCCCGCACTAGGAGCAGATACGCAGTATTTT
TRBJ2-1 TRBD2 TRBV28 NA CASSSPPSGTGF TGTGCCAGCAGTTCCCCCCCTAGCGGGACGGGCTTC
TRBJ1-2 TRBD1 TRBV10-2 NA CASRDRDSYGYTF TGCGCCAGCAGAGACCGGGACAGCTATGGCTACACCTTC
TRBJ2-5 NA TRBV20-1 few CSASLAGLETQYF TGCAGTGCTAGCCTAGCAGGGCTTGAGACCCAGTACTTC
TRBJ2-1 TRBD2 TRBV5-6 NA CASSLYAGGTEQFF TGTGCCAGCAGCTTGTATGCGGGAGGGACTGAGCAGTTCTTC
TRBJ2-2 NA TRBV24-1 many CATRVTKSRNTGELFF TGTGCCACTAGGGTCACCAAGTCGCGGAACACCGGGGAGTTGTTTTTT
TRBJ2-3 TRBD2 TRBV12-3/TRBV12-4 many CASSSSSGSTDTQYF TGTGCCAGCAGTAGTTCTAGCGGAAGCACAGATACGCAGTATTTT
TRBJ2-4 TRBD1 TRBV20-1 few CSARELGQGKGPIQYF TGCAGTGCTAGGGAACTGGGACAGGGAAAGGGTCCGATTCAGTACTTC
TRBJ2-1 TRBD2 TRBV4-3 many CASSRGGSTNEQFF TGCGCCAGCAGCCGCGGGGGATCCACAAATGAGCAGTTCTTC
TRBJ1-1 NA TRBV20-1 NA CSANGATSFGEAFF TGCAGTGCTAATGGGGCTACAAGTTTCGGTGAAGCTTTCTTT
TRBJ2-3 NA TRBV7-3 many CASSLNPSDTDTQYF TGTGCCAGCAGCTTAAATCCTAGTGACACAGATACGCAGTATTTT
TRBJ2-7 NA TRBV25-1 NA CASSNFPDRAPYEQYF TGTGCCAGCAGTAACTTTCCGGACAGAGCGCCCTACGAGCAGTACTTC
TRBJ1-2 TRBD1 TRBV29-1 many CSVQRGQGYGYTF TGCAGCGTCCAGCGGGGACAGGGTTATGGCTACACCTTC
TRBJ2-1 NA TRBV5-1 many CASSNTGPSYNEQFF TGCGCCAGCAGCAATACAGGCCCATCCTACAATGAGCAGTTCTTC
TRBJ2-1 NA TRBV21-1 few CASSKDWTRRPYNNEQFF TGTGCCAGCAGCAAAGACTGGACAAGGAGGCCCTACAACAATGAGCAGTTCTTC
TRBJ2-2 NA TRBV20-1 NA CSARDVRGTNVGELFF TGCAGTGCTAGAGATGTTCGCGGGACAAATGTCGGGGAGCTGTTTTTT
TRBJ2-7 TRBD2 TRBV6-2/TRBV6-3 NA CASRHPSKLAGVYEQYF TGTGCCAGCAGACACCCTTCAAAGCTAGCGGGAGTCTACGAGCAGTACTTC
TRBJ2-7 NA TRBV6-2/TRBV6-3 few CANDGDGPYEQYF TGTGCCAACGACGGGGACGGGCCCTACGAGCAGTACTTC
TRBJ2-3 NA TRBV7-9 NA CASALRGSSTDTQYF TGTGCCAGCGCCCTCCGGGGGTCTAGCACAGATACGCAGTATTTT
TRBJ2-3 TRBD1 TRBV6-5 NA CASSSGTARNTQYF TGTGCCAGCAGTTCCGGGACAGCCCGTAATACGCAGTATTTT
TRBJ1-2 NA TRBV6-1 few CASSIETWTAPNYGYTF TGTGCCAGCAGCATCGAAACCTGGACAGCCCCTAACTATGGCTACACCTTC
TRBJ2-5 NA TRBV27 few CASSPHRSAWETQYF TGTGCCAGCAGCCCCCATAGATCTGCATGGGAGACCCAGTACTTC
TRBJ2-5 NA TRBV11-3 NA CASSQGGGLQETQYF TGTGCCAGCAGCCAGGGGGGTGGCCTCCAAGAGACCCAGTACTTC
TRBJ1-4 NA TRBV16 NA CASSQLSATNEKLFF TGTGCCAGCAGCCAACTTTCAGCAACTAATGAAAAACTGTTTTTT
TRBJ2-7 TRBD2 TRBV7-6 NA CASSFNPGGAYEQYF TGTGCCAGCAGCTTTAATCCGGGAGGCGCCTACGAGCAGTACTTC
TRBJ1-5 NA TRBV28 NA CASNSNRYNQPQHF TGTGCCAGCAATTCTAACAGGTACAATCAGCCCCAGCATTTT
TRBJ2-5 TRBD2 TRBV9 NA CASSVFLAGGQETQYF TGTGCCAGCAGCGTATTCCTAGCGGGGGGCCAAGAGACCCAGTACTTC
TRBJ2-1 NA TRBV7-9 few CASSLDLPGNEQFF TGTGCCAGCAGCTTAGACCTACCTGGGAATGAGCAGTTCTTC